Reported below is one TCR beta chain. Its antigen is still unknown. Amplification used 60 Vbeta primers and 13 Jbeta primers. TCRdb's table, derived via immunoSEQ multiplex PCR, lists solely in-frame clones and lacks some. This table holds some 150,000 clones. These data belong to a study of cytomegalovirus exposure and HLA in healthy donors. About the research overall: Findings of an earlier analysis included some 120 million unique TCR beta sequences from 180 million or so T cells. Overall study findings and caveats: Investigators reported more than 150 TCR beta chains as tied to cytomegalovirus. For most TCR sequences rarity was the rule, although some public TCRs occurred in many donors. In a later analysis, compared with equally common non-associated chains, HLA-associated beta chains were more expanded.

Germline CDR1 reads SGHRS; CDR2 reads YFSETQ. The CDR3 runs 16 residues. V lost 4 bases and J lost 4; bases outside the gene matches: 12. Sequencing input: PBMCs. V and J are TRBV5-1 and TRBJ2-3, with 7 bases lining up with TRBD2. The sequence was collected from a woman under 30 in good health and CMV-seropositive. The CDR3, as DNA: TGCGCCAGCAGCAGTGTTCCCGGGACTATCCCAGATACGCAGTATTTT. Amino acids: CASSSVPGTIPDTQYF.